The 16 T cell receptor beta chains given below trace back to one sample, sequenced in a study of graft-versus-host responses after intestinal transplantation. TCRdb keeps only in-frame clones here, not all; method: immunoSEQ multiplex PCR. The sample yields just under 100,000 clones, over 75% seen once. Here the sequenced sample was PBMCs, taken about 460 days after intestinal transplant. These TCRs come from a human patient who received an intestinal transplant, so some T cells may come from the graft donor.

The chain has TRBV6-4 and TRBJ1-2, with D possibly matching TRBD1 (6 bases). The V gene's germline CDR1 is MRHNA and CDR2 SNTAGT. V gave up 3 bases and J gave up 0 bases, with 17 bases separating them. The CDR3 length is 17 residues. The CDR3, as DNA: TGTGCCAGCAGTGAGCCGGGACAAGCCCTGTCTAACTATGGCTACACCTTC. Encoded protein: CASSEPGQALSNYGYTF.

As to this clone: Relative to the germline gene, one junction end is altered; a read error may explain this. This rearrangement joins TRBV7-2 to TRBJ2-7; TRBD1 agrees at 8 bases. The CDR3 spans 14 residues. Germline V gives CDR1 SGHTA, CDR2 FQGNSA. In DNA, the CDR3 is TGTGCCAGCAGCTTGGGGACAGGCCTTCCTCTAGGTTCCTTC. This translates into CASSLGTGLPLGSF.

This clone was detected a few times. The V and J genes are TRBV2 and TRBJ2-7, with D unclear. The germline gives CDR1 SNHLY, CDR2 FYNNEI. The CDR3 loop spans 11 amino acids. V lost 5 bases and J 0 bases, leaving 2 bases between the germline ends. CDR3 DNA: TGTGCCAGCAGTTCCTCCTACGAGCAGTACTTC. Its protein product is CASSSSYEQYF.

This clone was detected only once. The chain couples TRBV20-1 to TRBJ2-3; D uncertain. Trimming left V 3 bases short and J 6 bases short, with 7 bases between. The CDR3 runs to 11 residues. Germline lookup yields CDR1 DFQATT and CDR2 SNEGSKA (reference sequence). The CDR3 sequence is CSASFPDTQYF. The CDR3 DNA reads TGCAGTGCTAGTTTTCCCGATACGCAGTATTTT.

CDR3 in DNA: TGTGCCAGCAGCTTCCTGGGCCCCACGGTCGGCGGGGAGCTGTTTTTT. This sequence encodes CASSFLGPTVGGELFF. The rearrangement links TRBV7-6 to TRBJ2-2, with D uncertain. V lost 3 bases to trimming and J lost 7 bases, with 18 bases between them. The CDR3 runs to 16 residues. Germline V CDR1 and CDR2: SGHVS, FNYEAQ.

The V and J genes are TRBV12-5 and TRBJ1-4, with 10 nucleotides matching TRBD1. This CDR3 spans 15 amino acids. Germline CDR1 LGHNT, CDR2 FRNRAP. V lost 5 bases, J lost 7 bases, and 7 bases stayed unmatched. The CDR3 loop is CASGPGTGAGEKLFF. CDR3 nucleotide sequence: TGTGCTAGTGGTCCGGGGACAGGGGCCGGTGAAAAACTGTTTTTT.

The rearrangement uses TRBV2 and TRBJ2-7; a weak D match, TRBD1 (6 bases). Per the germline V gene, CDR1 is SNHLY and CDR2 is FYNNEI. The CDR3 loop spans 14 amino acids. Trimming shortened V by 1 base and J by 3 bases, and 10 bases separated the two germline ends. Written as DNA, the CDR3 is TGTGCCAGCAGTGAAGGCGGACAGCACTACGAGCAGTACTTC. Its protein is CASSEGGQHYEQYF.

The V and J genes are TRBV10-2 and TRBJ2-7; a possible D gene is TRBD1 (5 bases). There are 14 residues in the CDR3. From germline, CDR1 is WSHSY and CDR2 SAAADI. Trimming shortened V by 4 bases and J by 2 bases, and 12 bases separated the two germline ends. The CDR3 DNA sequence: TGCGCCAGCAGTGCCCAGGGTAGACCCTACGAGCAGTACTTC. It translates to CASSAQGRPYEQYF.

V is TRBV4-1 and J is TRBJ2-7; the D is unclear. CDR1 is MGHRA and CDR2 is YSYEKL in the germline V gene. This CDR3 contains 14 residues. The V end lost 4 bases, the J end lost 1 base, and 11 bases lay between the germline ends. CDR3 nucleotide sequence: TGCGCCAGCAGCCCCCGGTTTGAATCCTACGAGCAGTACTTC. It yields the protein CASSPRFESYEQYF.

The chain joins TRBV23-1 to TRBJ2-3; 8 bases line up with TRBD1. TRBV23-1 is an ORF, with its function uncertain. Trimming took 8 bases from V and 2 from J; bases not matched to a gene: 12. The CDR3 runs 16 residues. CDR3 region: CASGRDGTGDTDTQYF. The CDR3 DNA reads TGCGCCAGCGGGAGAGATGGGACAGGTGACACAGATACGCAGTATTTT.

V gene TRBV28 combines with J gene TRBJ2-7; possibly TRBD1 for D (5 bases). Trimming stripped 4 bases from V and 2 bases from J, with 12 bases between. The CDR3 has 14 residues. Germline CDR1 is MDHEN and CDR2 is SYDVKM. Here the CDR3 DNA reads TGTGCCAGCAGTTCAGGGCTCGGCCCCTACGAGCAGTACTTC. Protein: CASSSGLGPYEQYF.

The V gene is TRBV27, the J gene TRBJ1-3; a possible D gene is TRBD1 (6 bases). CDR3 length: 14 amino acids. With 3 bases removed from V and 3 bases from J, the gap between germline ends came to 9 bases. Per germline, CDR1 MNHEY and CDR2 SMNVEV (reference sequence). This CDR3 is CASSLGAGGNTIYF. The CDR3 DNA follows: TGTGCCAGCAGTTTGGGGGCCGGTGGAAACACCATATATTTT.

The CDR3 region has the DNA TGTGCCAGCAGTTACTCGCCGACAGGGGTCCGAGATACGCAGTATTTT. Protein product: CASSYSPTGVRDTQYF. The chain links TRBV6-6 to TRBJ2-3, with 8 bases matching TRBD1. Trimming cost V 0 bases and J 5 bases; bases outside gene matches: 7. The CDR3 has 16 residues. Germline values: CDR1 MNHNY, CDR2 SVGAGI (reference sequence).

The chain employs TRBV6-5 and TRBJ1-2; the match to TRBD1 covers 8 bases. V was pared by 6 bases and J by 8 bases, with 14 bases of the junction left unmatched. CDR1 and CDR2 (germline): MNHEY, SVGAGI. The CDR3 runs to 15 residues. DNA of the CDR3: TGTGCCAGCAGACACATCACCGGACAGGGAGAAGGCTACACCTTC. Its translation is CASRHITGQGEGYTF.

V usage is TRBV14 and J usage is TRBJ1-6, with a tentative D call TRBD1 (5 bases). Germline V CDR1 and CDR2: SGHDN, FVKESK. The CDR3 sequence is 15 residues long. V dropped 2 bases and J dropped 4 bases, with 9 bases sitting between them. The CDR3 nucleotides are TGTGCCAGCAGCCAATGGGGCCCTTATAATTCACCCCTCCACTTT. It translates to CASSQWGPYNSPLHF.

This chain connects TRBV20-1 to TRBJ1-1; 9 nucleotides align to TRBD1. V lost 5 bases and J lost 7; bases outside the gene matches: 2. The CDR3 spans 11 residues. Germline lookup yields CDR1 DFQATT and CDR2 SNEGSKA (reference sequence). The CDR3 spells CSAGQGLEAFF. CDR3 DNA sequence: TGCAGTGCTGGACAGGGGCTTGAAGCTTTCTTT.